This TCR beta chain came from a study of technical replicates of blood from four donors. Libraries were prepared by immunoSEQ multiplex PCR; TCRdb keeps only in-frame clonotypes and omits some of them. The sample has around 97,000 clones; about 95% are singletons. This clone was detected only once. V shed 1 base and J shed 5 bases, with 18 bases lying between them. Germline lookup yields CDR1 LGHNT and CDR2 FRNRAP. The CDR3 sequence is 17 residues long. The specimen sequenced was T cells isolated from PBMCs. This chain joins TRBV12-5 and TRBJ2-1; maybe TRBD1 (5 bases). The TCR was taken from a human donor in good health. CDR3 sequence (DNA): TGTGCTAGTGGTTTGGCCCCAACGACAGTAAATAACAATGAGCAGTTCTTC. It specifies CASGLAPTTVNNNEQFF.